This is a list of T cell receptor beta chains from one sample in a study of cytomegalovirus exposure and HLA in healthy donors. Sequencing used immunoSEQ multiplex PCR; TCRdb keeps in-frame clones, though not all of them. This sample has roughly 300,000 clones, with 85% to 90% found just once. Sequencing used PBMCs. All receptors derive from a woman aged 18 to 35 in good health and CMV-seronegative. Each CDR3 is given with its conserved first and last residue. D genes are given only for firm matches. Clone size is given for some rows only: seen once, a few or many times, or a class if the clone is expanded.

V gene	clone size	J gene	D gene	CDR3 protein	CDR3 DNA
TRBV9	.	TRBJ1-3	.	CASSVGLPSGNTIYF	TGTGCCAGCAGCGTAGGTCTCCCCTCTGGAAACACCATATATTTT
TRBV11-2	.	TRBJ2-1	.	CASSFGAGAPNEQFF	TGTGCCAGCAGCTTCGGTGCGGGGGCCCCCAATGAGCAGTTCTTC
TRBV11-1	.	TRBJ1-5	.	CASSLGSGNQPQHF	TGTGCCAGCAGCTTAGGGTCGGGTAATCAGCCCCAGCATTTT
TRBV28	.	TRBJ2-1	TRBD2	CASRLRVAGEGYNEQFF	TGTGCCAGCAGGCTCCGTGTAGCGGGAGAGGGGTACAATGAGCAGTTCTTC
TRBV19	.	TRBJ1-2	.	CASRDTSYGYTF	TGTGCCAGTAGGGACACCAGCTATGGCTACACCTTC
TRBV28	.	TRBJ2-6	.	CASSLDSWSGANVLTF	TGTGCCAGCAGTTTGGACAGTTGGTCTGGGGCCAACGTCCTGACTTTC
TRBV7-2	once	TRBJ2-3	TRBD2	CASSLGLADTDTQYF	TGTGCCAGCAGCTTAGGACTAGCGGACACAGATACGCAGTATTTT
TRBV27	.	TRBJ2-7	TRBD1	CASRPAGTGGHEQYF	TGTGCCAGCAGACCCGCCGGGACAGGGGGCCACGAGCAGTACTTC
TRBV7-9	.	TRBJ2-7	TRBD2	CASRPTGGRSYEQYF	TGTGCCAGCAGGCCAACTGGCGGGAGATCCTACGAGCAGTACTTC
TRBV5-1	.	TRBJ2-2	.	CASSFSLSSTGELFF	TGCGCCAGCAGCTTCTCATTATCGAGCACCGGGGAGCTGTTTTTT
TRBV5-1	once	TRBJ2-1	.	CASSQGDYNEQFF	TGCGCCAGCAGCCAAGGGGACTACAATGAGCAGTTCTTC
TRBV4-1	.	TRBJ2-1	.	CASSQVYSGSSYNEQFF	TGCGCCAGCAGCCAAGTCTATAGCGGTAGCTCCTACAATGAGCAGTTCTTC
TRBV11-2	.	TRBJ1-2	.	CASSLDWGGRNGYTF	TGTGCCAGCAGCTTAGATTGGGGAGGGAGGAATGGCTACACCTTC
TRBV19	.	TRBJ2-2	.	CASSIFPRGFTGELFF	TGTGCCAGTAGTATTTTCCCCAGGGGTTTCACCGGGGAGCTGTTTTTT
TRBV9	.	TRBJ2-7	.	CASSGGLEDNYEQYF	TGTGCCAGCAGCGGGGGATTAGAGGACAACTACGAGCAGTACTTC
TRBV5-4	.	TRBJ1-2	TRBD1	CASSHSGTDKNGYTF	TGTGCCAGCAGCCATTCCGGGACAGACAAAAATGGCTACACCTTC
TRBV7-2	.	TRBJ2-2	.	CASSQRAYDLTGELFF	TGTGCCAGCAGCCAGAGGGCCTACGATTTGACGGGGGAGCTGTTTTTT
TRBV25-1	few	TRBJ1-2	.	CASSENGGGYTF	TGTGCCAGCAGTGAAAACGGAGGGGGCTACACCTTC
TRBV27	.	TRBJ2-7	.	CASSLRNVGQLEQYF	TGTGCCAGCAGTTTAAGGAACGTGGGGCAGTTGGAGCAGTACTTC
TRBV14	.	TRBJ2-1	TRBD2	CASSQVLAGFNEQFF	TGTGCCAGCAGCCAAGTACTAGCGGGGTTCAATGAGCAGTTCTTC
TRBV1	.	TRBJ1-1	.	CTSSVVGCRGQSTEAFF	TGCACCAGCAGCGTTGTGGGTTGTAGAGGGCAGTCGACTGAAGCTTTCTTT
TRBV5-1	.	TRBJ2-1	.	CASSASMGSNEQFF	TGCGCCAGCAGCGCGTCTATGGGCAGCAATGAGCAGTTCTTC
TRBV4-3	.	TRBJ2-1	TRBD2	CASSQDQGLAVYNEQFF	TGCGCCAGCAGCCAAGACCAGGGACTAGCGGTATACAATGAGCAGTTCTTC
TRBV19	once	TRBJ1-1	.	CASSIGPGARTEAFF	TGTGCCAGTAGTATAGGTCCAGGGGCGAGGACTGAAGCTTTCTTT
TRBV7-8	.	TRBJ2-7	.	CASSSRTQYEQYF	TGTGCCAGCAGCTCACGGACACAATACGAGCAGTACTTC
TRBV28	.	TRBJ2-5	TRBD2	CASSSLAGEGQETQYF	TGTGCCAGCAGTTCCCTAGCGGGAGAGGGCCAAGAGACCCAGTACTTC
TRBV4-3	.	TRBJ2-1	TRBD1	CASSLGQGANEQFF	TGCGCCAGCAGCCTAGGACAGGGGGCGAATGAGCAGTTCTTC
TRBV12-5	.	TRBJ2-3	TRBD2	CASGKEYGLAGDTQYF	TGTGCTAGTGGAAAGGAATACGGACTAGCAGGGGATACGCAGTATTTT
TRBV27	.	TRBJ2-5	TRBD2	CASSRRAGVGETQYF	TGTGCCAGCAGTAGGAGAGCGGGAGTGGGGGAGACCCAGTACTTC
TRBV10-3	.	TRBJ1-6	TRBD1	CATWDRYNSPLHF	TGTGCCACCTGGGACAGGTACAATTCACCCCTCCACTTT
TRBV9	.	TRBJ2-1	.	CASSDLGDRQFF	TGTGCCAGCAGTGACCTTGGAGACAGACAGTTCTTC
TRBV7-3	.	TRBJ1-1	.	CASSLSLNTEAFF	TGTGCCAGCAGCCTATCGCTGAACACTGAAGCTTTCTTT
TRBV28	.	TRBJ2-3	TRBD2	CASSPTSVSTDTQYF	TGTGCCAGCAGCCCGACTAGCGTGAGCACAGATACGCAGTATTTT
TRBV28	.	TRBJ2-3	TRBD2	CASSLILGGSTDTQYF	TGTGCCAGCAGTTTAATCCTGGGAGGGAGCACAGATACGCAGTATTTT
TRBV27	once	TRBJ2-7	.	CASSPEAGLTYEQYF	TGTGCCAGCAGTCCAGAAGCGGGTCTAACCTACGAGCAGTACTTC
TRBV7-6	.	TRBJ2-1	.	CASSRGQINEQFF	TGTGCCAGCAGCCGAGGACAGATCAATGAGCAGTTCTTC
TRBV27	.	TRBJ2-1	TRBD2	CASRSGRFNNEQFF	TGTGCCAGTCGTAGCGGGAGGTTTAACAATGAGCAGTTCTTC
TRBV28	.	TRBJ2-2	.	CASSPVIRGLHTGELFF	TGTGCCAGCAGCCCGGTCATTCGGGGTCTTCACACCGGGGAGCTGTTTTTT
TRBV5-6	.	TRBJ2-1	TRBD2	CASSFLADPYNEQFF	TGTGCCAGCAGCTTTCTAGCGGACCCTTACAATGAGCAGTTCTTC
TRBV5-1	.	TRBJ1-4	.	CASSIQGYDEKLFF	TGCGCCAGCAGCATACAGGGCTACGACGAAAAACTGTTTTTT
TRBV10-3	.	TRBJ2-1	.	CAISSTREQFF	TGTGCCATCAGTTCGACAAGGGAGCAGTTCTTC
TRBV19	.	TRBJ1-2	TRBD1	CASSTGVGGYTF	TGTGCCAGTAGCACAGGGGTCGGCGGCTACACCTTC
TRBV5-4	.	TRBJ2-1	TRBD2	CASSLELAGHEQFF	TGTGCCAGCAGCTTGGAGCTAGCGGGGCATGAGCAGTTCTTC
TRBV10-3	.	TRBJ2-2	TRBD2	CAISDLSGTGELFF	TGTGCCATCAGCGACCTTAGCGGGACCGGGGAGCTGTTTTTT
TRBV15	.	TRBJ2-7	TRBD2	CATSRGTGGIMDEQYF	TGTGCCACCAGCAGAGGTACGGGGGGTATTATGGACGAGCAGTACTTC
TRBV28	.	TRBJ2-7	TRBD1	CASSSQRQGLPYEQYF	TGTGCCAGCAGTTCCCAGCGACAGGGGCTCCCCTACGAGCAGTACTTC
TRBV28	.	TRBJ2-4	TRBD2	CASSQSGRAPKNIQYF	TGTGCCAGCAGTCAGAGCGGGAGGGCACCCAAAAACATTCAGTACTTC
TRBV28	.	TRBJ2-7	.	CASSLAGRYEQYF	TGTGCCAGCAGTTTAGCAGGGCGCTACGAGCAGTACTTC
TRBV19	few	TRBJ1-5	.	CASRSGNQPQHF	TGTGCCAGTAGGTCAGGAAATCAGCCCCAGCATTTT
TRBV5-1	once	TRBJ2-5	TRBD1	CASSLTGGQTQYF	TGCGCCAGCAGCTTGACAGGGGGCCAGACCCAGTACTTC
TRBV19	.	TRBJ2-7	.	CASSKTGHGSSHYEQYF	TGTGCCAGTAGTAAGACAGGACACGGGTCAAGTCACTACGAGCAGTACTTC
TRBV5-1	.	TRBJ1-1	.	CASSLQGTMNTEAFF	TGCGCCAGCAGCTTGCAGGGGACCATGAACACTGAAGCTTTCTTT
TRBV9	.	TRBJ2-2	.	CASSVDSLPATGELFF	TGTGCCAGCAGCGTAGACAGCCTGCCGGCCACCGGGGAGCTGTTTTTT